Reported below is one T cell receptor (beta chain). Its antigen is not known. Profiled with immunoSEQ multiplex PCR; TCRdb holds only in-frame clones, not every one. The profile shows 2,500,000 or so clones, around 92% of them singletons. This sample was included in a study of shared clonotypes between healthy human individuals. Notes on the study in general: Large depth notwithstanding, sorted-subset sequencing proved incomplete by rarefaction. Having only a few donors restricted how much genetic and exposure-history diversity was captured. Apart from blood, nothing was sampled; tissue repertoires likely differ.

Germline CDR1 is SGHRS and CDR2 is YFSETQ. After removal of 4 bases from V and 4 bases from J, the junction contained 8 bases not matched to a gene. This CDR3 comprises 15 residues. Those who donated were healthy HIV-negative adults, with no recent acute infections or vaccinations reported. V gene TRBV5-1 combines with J gene TRBJ1-2; 9 positions agree with TRBD1. This sequence originates from a young man in good health. Some clones in this sample may be carry-over from other donors' samples. Sequencing was carried out using naive CD4+ T cells from PBMCs. The subset here: CD45RA+ positively selected. The CDR3 coding sequence is TGCGCCAGCAGCCCTTGGACAGGGGAAGGCTATGGCTACACCTTC. Protein: CASSPWTGEGYGYTF.